These 13 T cell receptor beta chains originate from one sample sequenced in a study of T cell changes during pregnancy in multiple sclerosis. Clones were read by immunoSEQ multiplex PCR, and TCRdb kept only the in-frame ones, dropping some. The table lists 30,000 or so clones, approximately 86% of them singletons. The sequences come from CD4+ T cells from peripheral blood mononuclear cells, collected in the first trimester of pregnancy. These receptors were collected from a female donor in good health, enrolled as a control in a pregnancy study.

The chain joins TRBV4-1 to TRBJ1-3; 7 nucleotides agree with TRBD1. V lost 5 bases to trimming and J lost 0 bases; unmatched junction nucleotides: 7. The CDR3 contains 16 residues. CDR1 and CDR2 (germline): MGHRA, YSYEKL. The CDR3, as DNA: TGCGCCAGCAGCGCCTCGGGACAGATCTCTGGAAACACCATATATTTT. This sequence encodes CASSASGQISGNTIYF.

This chain uses TRBV5-1 with TRBJ1-3; no clear D gene. The CDR3 contains 16 residues. With 0 bases removed from V and 4 bases from J, the gap between germline ends came to 14 bases. Germline V gene lookup returns CDR1 SGHRS and CDR2 YFSETQ. The CDR3 region has the DNA TGCGCCAGCAGCTTGGCCGTATCAGGCAAAGGAAACACCATATATTTT. This sequence encodes CASSLAVSGKGNTIYF.

The rearrangement links TRBV7-2 to TRBJ2-1; D might be TRBD1 (6 bases). Deletions cut 0 bases from V and 6 bases from J, with 9 bases between. This CDR3 spans 14 amino acids. The germline gives CDR1 SGHTA, CDR2 FQGNSA. CDR3 bases: TGTGCCAGCAGCTTAGCCAGGACAGCCAATGAGCAGTTCTTC. Amino acids: CASSLARTANEQFF. Together with reference TRBV7-2 and TRBJ2-1, the CDR3 gives the full variable domain: GAGVSQSPSNKVTEKGKDVELRCDPISGHTALYWYRQSLGQGLEFLIYFQGNSAPDKSGLPSDRFSAERTGGSVSTLTIQRTQQEDSAVYLCASSLARTANEQFFGPGTRLTVL.

The V and J genes are TRBV21-1 and TRBJ1-1. TRBV21-1 is tagged as a pseudogene. This CDR3 region has 17 residues. The CDR3 reads CASIDGRQAGANTEAFF. CDR3 sequence (DNA): TGTGCCAGTATCGATGGACGGCAGGCGGGGGCGAACACTGAAGCTTTCTTT.

The genes are TRBV2 and TRBJ1-5; a possible D gene is TRBD1 (5 bases). V was shortened by 8 bases and J by 6 bases, with 14 bases between the two germline ends. The CDR3 extends over 13 amino acids. CDR1 and CDR2 (germline): SNHLY, FYNNEI. CDR3 protein: CASGMGGRQPQHF. The CDR3 DNA reads TGTGCCAGCGGTATGGGGGGACGTCAGCCCCAGCATTTT.

V gene TRBV6-1 combines with J gene TRBJ1-6, with D possibly TRBD1 on 6 matching bases. This CDR3 has 15 residues. Trimming took off 4 bases at V and 8 bases at J, with 15 bases between the two ends. Germline V CDR1 and CDR2: MNHNS, SASEGT. CDR3 coding DNA: TGTGCCAGCAGTGCTTCAGGGGAAGAGGATTCACCCCTCCACTTT. It translates to CASSASGEEDSPLHF.

In its sample, this clone was seen once. Germline is not matched at one junction end, which may reflect a read error. The chain joins TRBV7-7 to TRBJ2-2; 8 nucleotides agree with TRBD1. Germline V gene sequence: CDR1 SSHAT, CDR2 FNYEAQ (reference sequence). The CDR3 consists of 15 residues. This CDR3 reads CASSSTGADTGELFF. The CDR3 DNA reads as TGTGCTAGCAGCTCGACAGGGGCGGACACCGGGGAGCTGTTTTTT.

The chain uses TRBV5-4 and TRBJ2-1; 13 bases fit TRBD2. The germline V gene encodes CDR1 SGHNT and CDR2 YYREEE (reference sequence). The J segment lost 6 bases and the V segment lost 6 bases, leaving 9 bases of the junction unmatched. The CDR3 has 16 residues. DNA for the CDR3: TGTGCCAGCACCCCGTCACGACTAGCGGGGGGCAATGAGCAGTTCTTC. Translating gives CASTPSRLAGGNEQFF.

The chain couples TRBV19 to TRBJ1-1; D remains ambiguous. This CDR3 comprises 13 residues. Trimming shortened V by 11 bases and J by 1 base, and 14 bases separated the two germline ends. Per germline, CDR1 LNHDA and CDR2 SQIVND (reference sequence). The CDR3 is CASKEAWNTEAFF. For the CDR3, the DNA is TGTGCCTCCAAGGAGGCATGGAACACTGAAGCTTTCTTT.

V and J are TRBV18 and TRBJ1-2, with D maybe TRBD1 (6 bases). Between the trimmed V and J ends, which lost 2 bases and 8 bases, there was a span of 12 bases. From germline, CDR1 is KGHSH and CDR2 LQKENI. CDR3 length: 13 residues. The CDR3 spells CASSPSRTDGYTF. Here the CDR3 DNA reads TGTGCCAGCTCACCATCTAGGACAGACGGCTACACCTTC.

The genes are TRBV5-8 and TRBJ1-2; TRBD1 matches at 10 bases. Germline values: CDR1 SGHTS, CDR2 YDEGEE. V shed 1 base and J 3 bases; nucleotides not matched to a gene: 6. The CDR3 loop spans 16 amino acids. This CDR3 reads CASSLRPGTGDYGYTF. As DNA, the CDR3 is TGTGCCAGCAGCTTGCGTCCCGGGACAGGGGACTATGGCTACACCTTC.

This chain links TRBV25-1 with TRBJ2-7; 7 nucleotides match TRBD1. Per the germline V gene, CDR1 is MGHDK and CDR2 is SYGVNS. The CDR3 has 14 amino acids. Trimming took 5 bases from V and 0 from J; bases not matched to a gene: 4. The DNA for the CDR3 is TGTGCCAGCAGTTTGGGACAGAGCTCCTACGAGCAGTACTTC. Amino acid sequence: CASSLGQSSYEQYF.

The rearrangement joins TRBV7-3 to TRBJ2-1; 15 positions agree with TRBD2. This CDR3 contains 16 residues. Trimming removed 5 bases from V and 8 bases from J; junction bases left unmatched: 7. Per the germline V gene, CDR1 is SGHTA and CDR2 is FQGTGA. The CDR3 nucleotides are TGTGCCAGCAGCCGCGGGACTAGCGGGGGGATAGATGAGCAGTTCTTC. This sequence encodes CASSRGTSGGIDEQFF.